This T cell receptor beta chain was obtained from a study of shared clonotypes between healthy human individuals. As for the study in general: Those who served as donors were a couple of women and a few men between the ages of 18 and 49.

V gave up 4 bases and J gave up 0 bases, with 13 bases separating them. The CDR3 contains 16 residues. Germline assignment: CDR1 MGHDK and CDR2 SYGVNS. Assay: immunoSEQ multiplex PCR; the TCRdb copy retains only in-frame clones and omits some. The table lists roughly 500,000 clones, approximately 84% of them singletons, with 10% to 15% in the top ten. This sequence originates from a woman aged 40 to 55 in good health. Some clones in this sample may be carry-over from other donors' samples. Material for sequencing was PBMCs. The gene calls are TRBV25-1 and TRBJ1-3; D ambiguous. The CDR3 DNA reads TGTGCCAGCAGTGCATGGCAGGACTTCTCTGGAAACACCATATATTTT. It translates to CASSAWQDFSGNTIYF.